These 25 T cell receptor beta chains were sequenced from one sample in a study of blood T cells in healthy people across ages. Alongside a J-beta primer mix, a sample-barcoded 5' primer served in a second PCR lasting about 7 to 12 cycles. TCRdb used MiXCR to reprocess the 5' RACE reads, holding one entry per CDR3 protein. The table records roughly 410,000 distinct CDR3 sequences, about 55% of them present only once. The specimen sequenced was blood. The source of these receptors is a man aged 55-75 years in good health.

The gene calls are TRBV11-1 and TRBJ2-3; D unclear. This CDR3 contains 15 residues. Germline assignment: CDR1 SGHAT and CDR2 FQDESV (reference sequence). Deletions cut 5 bases from V and 3 bases from J, with 15 bases between. The CDR3 sequence is CASSRLPGGTDTQYF. The CDR3 DNA sequence: TGTGCCAGCAGCCGCCTTCCCGGTGGGACAGATACGCAGTATTTT.

This clonotype was detected many times. The chain combines TRBV12-3 or TRBV12-4 with TRBJ1-1, with D perhaps TRBD1 (6 bases). This CDR3 has 15 residues. CDR3 region: CASRSTGTGNTEAFF. The DNA of the CDR3 is TGTGCATCTCGGTCAACAGGGACCGGGAACACTGAAGCTTTCTTT.

The chain uses TRBV3-1 and TRBJ2-7; D possibly corresponds to TRBD2 (7 bases). Trimming removed 1 base at V and 10 bases at J, with 14 bases between. Germline V gene lookup returns CDR1 LGHDT and CDR2 YNNKEL (reference sequence). This CDR3 has 13 amino acids. CDR3 residues: CASSQGVGGAQYF. CDR3 in DNA: TGTGCCAGCAGCCAAGGGGTAGGGGGGGCCCAGTACTTC.

CDR3 protein: CASSPPSAGGGKNIQYF. DNA for the CDR3: TGTGCCAGCTCACCACCGTCAGCGGGGGGCGGCAAAAACATTCAGTACTTC. This chain uses TRBV18 with TRBJ2-4; 9 bases map to TRBD2. The CDR3 consists of 17 residues. V trimming: 0 bases; J trimming: 3 bases; junction bases outside the gene matches: 6. Germline-derived CDR1 and CDR2 are KGHSH and LQKENI.

The chain has TRBV6-2 or TRBV6-3 and TRBJ1-6; 7 bases agree with TRBD1. V was clipped by 0 bases and J by 7 bases; unmatched bases: 0. Germline V gives CDR1 MNHEY, CDR2 SVGEGT. This CDR3 has 14 residues. DNA of the CDR3: TGTGCCAGCAGTTACTCAGGGGGCAATTCACCCCTCCACTTT. Translating it yields CASSYSGGNSPLHF.

This clonotype came up many times. The gene calls are TRBV9 and TRBJ1-2; no clear D. Germline assignment: CDR1 SGDLS and CDR2 YYNGEE. This CDR3 has 14 residues. The ends were cut back, 3 bases at V and 2 bases at J, with 11 bases in the middle. CDR3 residues: CASSAHSLNYGYTF. The CDR3 DNA is TGTGCCAGCAGCGCCCACAGCCTGAACTATGGCTACACCTTC.

The chain has TRBV27 and TRBJ2-3; D gene unclear. This CDR3 has 16 residues. Trimming cost V 3 bases and J 2 bases, with 15 bases left between them. The V gene's germline CDR1 is MNHEY and CDR2 SMNVEV (reference sequence). CDR3 protein: CASSFLGSYFTDTQYF. Here the CDR3 DNA reads TGTGCCAGCAGTTTCCTTGGATCGTACTTCACAGATACGCAGTATTTT.

The gene calls are TRBV7-3 and TRBJ2-1, with 13 bases lining up with TRBD2. V shed 5 bases and J 10 bases; nucleotides not matched to a gene: 2. Germline CDR1 reads SGHTA; CDR2 reads FQGTGA. The length of the CDR3 is 13 residues. The CDR3 coding sequence is TGTGCCAGCAGCACGACTAGCGGGAGGGAGCAGTTCTTC. This encodes CASSTTSGREQFF.

This rearrangement joins TRBV20-1 to TRBJ2-7, with D possibly matching TRBD2 (6 bases). Germline V CDR1 and CDR2: DFQATT, SNEGSKA (reference sequence). Between the trimmed V and J ends, which lost 3 bases and 2 bases, there was a span of 14 bases. This CDR3 has 14 amino acids. The CDR3 DNA follows: TGCAGTGCTAGCGCTAGCGAGAAGGCCTACGAGCAGTACTTC. Translating it yields CSASASEKAYEQYF.

The chain has TRBV25-1 and TRBJ2-7, with D unclear. V lost 3 bases, J lost 5 bases, and 17 bases lay in between. The CDR3 is made up of 15 amino acids. CDR1 and CDR2 (germline): MGHDK, SYGVNS. Written as DNA, the CDR3 is TGTGCCAGCAGTGATGTCGGCCGTCCCGAGGACGAGCAGTACTTC. Protein product: CASSDVGRPEDEQYF.

The chain links TRBV29-1 to TRBJ2-1; 7 nucleotides match TRBD1. Trimming at V came to 1 base and at J to 4 bases, leaving 4 bases not matched to a gene. This CDR3 has 14 amino acids. Germline V gene lookup returns CDR1 SQVTM and CDR2 ANQGSEA. CDR3 DNA sequence: TGCAGCGTTGAAGGACAGGGAGATTACAATGAGCAGTTCTTC. It encodes CSVEGQGDYNEQFF.

The table lists this clonotype with a few counts. The V call is TRBV29-1, the J call TRBJ2-3, with 11 nucleotides matching TRBD2. The CDR3 is 15 amino acids. After removal of 6 bases from V and 6 bases from J, the junction contained 11 bases not matched to a gene. CDR1 is SQVTM, CDR2 ANQGSEA, per germline. The DNA of the CDR3 is TGCAGCGTGAGATATACTAGCGGGGGAACCGATACGCAGTATTTT. This codes for CSVRYTSGGTDTQYF.

This clonotype occurred a few times. V is TRBV7-2 and J is TRBJ2-3; either TRBD1 or TRBD2 may fit D (5 bases each). V dropped 1 base and J dropped 3 bases, with 11 bases sitting between them. This CDR3 comprises 15 residues. Germline V CDR1 and CDR2: SGHTA, FQGNSA. For the CDR3, the DNA is TGTGCCAGCAGCTTAGGACGGGGCGGAACAGATACGCAGTATTTT. It specifies CASSLGRGGTDTQYF. The full variable domain, in which reference TRBV7-2 and TRBJ2-3 provide the parts outside the CDR3, is GAGVSQSPSNKVTEKGKDVELRCDPISGHTALYWYRQSLGQGLEFLIYFQGNSAPDKSGLPSDRFSAERTGGSVSTLTIQRTQQEDSAVYLCASSLGRGGTDTQYFGPGTRLTVL.

This clonotype has just one count. The chain recombines TRBV3-1 with TRBJ1-2; D is ambiguous. CDR3 length: 14 amino acids. CDR1 is LGHDT and CDR2 is YNNKEL in the germline V gene (reference sequence). With 2 bases removed from V and 4 bases from J, the gap between germline ends came to 11 bases. The DNA of the CDR3 is TGTGCCAGCAGCCAAACATCAGCCTCCTATGGCTACACCTTC. It codes for CASSQTSASYGYTF.

The rearrangement links TRBV7-8 to TRBJ1-2, with 8 positions matching TRBD1. This CDR3 contains 16 residues. Germline V lookup: CDR1 SGHVS, CDR2 FQNEAQ. J was trimmed by 6 bases and V by 0 bases; bases with no gene match: 9. DNA for the CDR3: TGTGCCAGCAGCTTAGCGCAGCCCGACAGGGGTCATGGCTACACCTTC. Translated, it gives CASSLAQPDRGHGYTF.

This clonotype appeared many times. V usage is TRBV7-8 and J usage is TRBJ1-2, with 7 bases fitting TRBD1. Germline V gene lookup returns CDR1 SGHVS and CDR2 FQNEAQ. The CDR3 has 13 residues. Losses at the gene ends were 5 bases for V and 7 bases for J; bases not matched to a gene: 7. The CDR3 protein is CASSPLRQGGYTF. Here the CDR3 DNA reads TGTGCCAGCAGCCCCCTGAGACAGGGTGGCTACACCTTC.

The V and J genes are TRBV21-1 and TRBJ2-7. TRBV21-1 is designated a pseudogene. This CDR3 has 14 amino acids. The CDR3 protein is CASSNARDSYEQYF. CDR3 DNA: TGTGCCAGCAGCAATGCCCGGGACTCCTACGAGCAGTACTTC.

Many counts were recorded for this clonotype. The chain joins TRBV7-2 to TRBJ2-5, with TRBD2 as a possible D gene (6 bases). Looked up from germline, CDR1 is SGHTA and CDR2 is FQGNSA. With 5 bases removed from V and 6 bases from J, the gap between germline ends came to 16 bases. This CDR3 contains 14 residues. The CDR3 sequence is CASSVSTSSKTQYF. The CDR3 DNA reads TGTGCCAGCAGCGTAAGCACTAGCTCGAAGACCCAGTACTTC.

The chain couples TRBV9 to TRBJ2-5, with a weak D call TRBD2 (6 bases). V lost 0 bases and J 1 base, leaving 10 bases between the germline ends. CDR1 and CDR2 from the germline V gene are SGDLS and YYNGEE. The CDR3 loop spans 15 amino acids. CDR3 sequence (DNA): TGTGCCAGCAGCGTAGCAAGGACTACCCAAGAGACCCAGTACTTC. Translated: CASSVARTTQETQYF.

This clonotype was found a few times. The CDR3 is CASSFHSQGEQYF. CDR3 sequence (DNA): TGTGCCAGCAGCTTCCACTCTCAAGGGGAGCAGTACTTC. The chain employs TRBV7-2 and TRBJ2-7; D call uncertain. CDR1 and CDR2 (germline): SGHTA, FQGNSA. The germline V and J ends were trimmed by 3 bases and 7 bases, with 13 bases remaining between them. There are 13 residues in the CDR3. Variable domain in full (rest from reference TRBV7-2 and TRBJ2-7): GAGVSQSPSNKVTEKGKDVELRCDPISGHTALYWYRQSLGQGLEFLIYFQGNSAPDKSGLPSDRFSAERTGGSVSTLTIQRTQQEDSAVYLCASSFHSQGEQYFGPGTRLTVT.

The chain links TRBV20-1 to TRBJ2-5; maybe TRBD2 (6 bases). V was trimmed by 1 base and J by 2 bases, leaving 14 bases between them. Per the germline V gene, CDR1 is DFQATT and CDR2 is SNEGSKA (reference sequence). The CDR3 loop spans 15 amino acids. Here the CDR3 DNA reads TGCAGTGCTAGAGTGGGTGCGGGGCTTCAAGAGACCCAGTACTTC. Its protein product is CSARVGAGLQETQYF.

The chain recombines TRBV7-2 with TRBJ1-2; D remains unclear. The CDR3 totals 14 residues. Germline CDR1 SGHTA, CDR2 FQGNSA. Trimming took off 5 bases at V and 4 bases at J, with 14 bases between the two ends. CDR3 nucleotide sequence: TGTGCCAGCAGCCATACGACGGTCGGCTATGGCTACACCTTC. Protein: CASSHTTVGYGYTF. Drawing the rest from reference TRBV7-2 and TRBJ1-2, the complete variable domain is GAGVSQSPSNKVTEKGKDVELRCDPISGHTALYWYRQSLGQGLEFLIYFQGNSAPDKSGLPSDRFSAERTGGSVSTLTIQRTQQEDSAVYLCASSHTTVGYGYTFGSGTRLTVV.

V gene TRBV6-2 or TRBV6-3 combines with J gene TRBJ2-1; D might be TRBD2 (5 bases). Trimming stripped 5 bases from V and 1 base from J, with 12 bases between. The CDR3 consists of 15 residues. Per germline, CDR1 MNHEY and CDR2 SVGEGT. Here the CDR3 DNA reads TGTGCCAGCAGTCGAGGGCCCTATTCCTACAATGAGCAGTTCTTC. Translation: CASSRGPYSYNEQFF.

This clonotype came up a few times. The chain couples TRBV20-1 to TRBJ2-5; TRBD2 matches at 7 bases. The CDR3 loop spans 15 amino acids. CDR1 is DFQATT, CDR2 SNEGSKA, per germline (reference sequence). V gave up 6 bases and J gave up 1 base; unmatched junction bases: 11. CDR3 residues: CSARPPSGPQETQYF. CDR3 in DNA: TGCAGTGCCCGCCCCCCTAGCGGTCCCCAAGAGACCCAGTACTTC.

The chain carries TRBV20-1 and TRBJ2-1; D is perhaps TRBD2 (6 bases). V lost 3 bases, J lost 6 bases, and 9 bases lay in between. The CDR3 consists of 12 residues. Germline CDR1 reads DFQATT; CDR2 reads SNEGSKA (reference sequence). CDR3 DNA: TGCAGTGCTAGTTGGGAGGTCAATGAGCAGTTCTTC. Translated: CSASWEVNEQFF.